Listed below are T cell receptor beta chains from one sample, sequenced in a study of blood T cells in healthy people across ages. Each CDR3 protein gets one entry after TCRdb re-called the 5' RACE reads with MiXCR. The sample contains 1.5 million to 2 million distinct CDR3 sequences, roughly 43% of which appear only once. The sample consisted of blood. These receptor sequences come from a human donor in good health. Both conserved end residues are part of each CDR3. The D gene is left open where the match is weak. The size entry is marked missing in some rows and otherwise reads once, few, many or a size class.

V gene	D gene	J gene	clone size	CDR3 DNA	CDR3 protein
TRBV5-1	NA	TRBJ2-7	NA	TGCGCCAGCAGCTTGGACAGAATCTATTACGAGCAGTACTTC	CASSLDRIYYEQYF
TRBV12-3/TRBV12-4	NA	TRBJ2-5	NA	TGTGCCAGCAGTTCTTCCCTTGGACCAAAAGAGACCCAGTACTTC	CASSSSLGPKETQYF
TRBV9	NA	TRBJ2-5	NA	TGTGCCAGCAGCGTAGGCCTAAATGAGCTTGGTACAAAAGAGCAGTACTTC	CASSVGLNELGTKEQYF
TRBV2	NA	TRBJ1-2	NA	TGTGCCAGCAGACTACAAAGGTCTGATGGCTACACCTTC	CASRLQRSDGYTF
TRBV7-2	NA	TRBJ2-7	NA	TGTGCCAGCAGCCGTTCAGGGATCCTCGCCTACGAGCAGTACTTC	CASSRSGILAYEQYF
TRBV12-3/TRBV12-4	NA	TRBJ2-1	NA	TGTGCCAGCAGTTTAGGGGAGATGATCTACAATGAGCAGTTCTTC	CASSLGEMIYNEQFF
TRBV11-1	TRBD1	TRBJ1-2	NA	TGTGCCAGCAGCCTATGGACAGGTGTTAGTGAAGGCTACACCTTC	CASSLWTGVSEGYTF
TRBV2	NA	TRBJ1-2	NA	TGTGCCAGCAGGGCGACAGCTAACTATGGCTACACCTTC	CASRATANYGYTF
TRBV20-1	NA	TRBJ2-5	NA	TGCAGTGCTCCTACTACTAGTTTAGAGACCCAGTACTTC	CSAPTTSLETQYF
TRBV5-1	NA	TRBJ1-2	NA	TGCGCCAGCAGCTTGGAACGGTTAGGCTATGGCTACACCTTC	CASSLERLGYGYTF
TRBV7-3	TRBD1	TRBJ2-6	NA	TGTGCCAGCAGCTCTACAGGGGTCTCTGGGGCCAACGTCCTGACTTTC	CASSSTGVSGANVLTF
TRBV7-3	TRBD2	TRBJ2-1	NA	TGTGCCAGCAGCTTAGTCGCAGCCGGGGGGATTTCCTACAATGAGCAGTTCTTC	CASSLVAAGGISYNEQFF
TRBV4-2	NA	TRBJ2-7	NA	TGTGCCAGCAGCCACCCGGACTATTACGAGCAGTACTTC	CASSHPDYYEQYF
TRBV5-1	NA	TRBJ2-1	NA	TGCGCCAGCAGCTCATACGCCAGGATTAATTCCTACAATGAGCAGTTCTTC	CASSSYARINSYNEQFF
TRBV7-2	NA	TRBJ2-1	NA	TGTGCCAACAGCCCCCAGACAGTTTACAATGAGCAGTTCTTC	CANSPQTVYNEQFF
TRBV7-2	TRBD2	TRBJ2-7	many	TGTGCCAGCAGCTTAGAGACTAGCGGGGTCTACGAGCAGTACTTC	CASSLETSGVYEQYF
TRBV7-8	TRBD1	TRBJ2-7	few	TGTGCCAGCAGCTTGAGTGGGGCAGGGGGTGGTTACGAGCAGTACTTC	CASSLSGAGGGYEQYF
TRBV7-8	NA	TRBJ2-5	NA	TGTGCCAGCAGCTTAAGCCGGGTTCGTTTGGAGACCCAGTACTTC	CASSLSRVRLETQYF
TRBV9	NA	TRBJ2-3	few	TGTGCCAGCAGCCCCACCGTTGGGACCGCCCTAGATACGCAGTATTTT	CASSPTVGTALDTQYF
TRBV7-9	NA	TRBJ1-2	NA	TGTGCCAGCGGACAACAGGGCGATGGCTACACCTTC	CASGQQGDGYTF
TRBV6-2/TRBV6-3	TRBD1	TRBJ1-5	few	TGTGCCAGCAGTCCGCTTGGGACAGGCGGTCATCAGCCCCAGCATTTT	CASSPLGTGGHQPQHF
TRBV7-2	NA	TRBJ2-7	NA	TGTGCCAGCAGCCCGATGGATAGTGGCCACGAGCAGTACTTC	CASSPMDSGHEQYF
TRBV29-1	TRBD2	TRBJ2-3	few	TGCAGCGTTGGGGGGACTACCCTGAGTGATACGCAGTATTTT	CSVGGTTLSDTQYF
TRBV3-1	NA	TRBJ2-3	NA	TGTGCCAGCAGCCAAAACGTGGCAAGCACAGATACGCAGTATTTT	CASSQNVASTDTQYF
TRBV12-3/TRBV12-4	NA	TRBJ1-5	few	TGTGCCAGCAGGCTGTCGGGTAAGAAGCCCCAGCATTTT	CASRLSGKKPQHF
TRBV7-9	NA	TRBJ2-5	few	TGTGCCAGCAGCGGCCGAACAGGGCGAGAGACCCAGTACTTC	CASSGRTGRETQYF
TRBV4-2	TRBD2	TRBJ2-5	few	TGTGCCAGCAGCCAATCAGCCCTAGCGGGGCAAGAGACCCAGTACTTC	CASSQSALAGQETQYF
TRBV6-6	NA	TRBJ1-2	NA	TGTGCCAGCAGAGGAGGGGCAGTGACTAACTATGGCTACACCTTC	CASRGGAVTNYGYTF
TRBV5-1	NA	TRBJ2-3	few	TGCGCCAGCAGCCCCCGGGACCTCACAGATACGCAGTATTTT	CASSPRDLTDTQYF
TRBV6-1	NA	TRBJ1-2	once	TGTGCCAGCGGGGTCATAGCTAACTATGGCTACACCTTC	CASGVIANYGYTF
TRBV4-2	NA	TRBJ2-1	NA	TGTGCCAGCAGCCCTCGGGTAGCGCGTTACAATGAGCAGTTCTTC	CASSPRVARYNEQFF
TRBV7-9	NA	TRBJ1-2	few	TGTGCCAGCAGCTCGGGGAGCCTAGCTAACTATGGCTACACCTTC	CASSSGSLANYGYTF